This record looks at one TCR beta chain sequence and its context. As yet, its antigen is unknown. This specimen comes from a study of radiation and T cells in renal cell carcinoma. Assay: immunoSEQ multiplex PCR; the TCRdb copy retains only in-frame clones and omits some. Seen here are 100,000 to 150,000 clones, 81% observed once, and the top ten hold around 6.1%. As to time point: blood 2 weeks post-SBRT. Noted treatment: 15 Gy SBRT to primary tumor, nephrectomy 4 weeks later. The study, taken as a whole, reports: Without pretreatment biopsies, baseline tumor clonotype presence was undetermined.

Trimming removed 6 bases from V and 8 bases from J; junction bases left unmatched: 10. From germline, CDR1 is LNHDA and CDR2 SQIVND (reference sequence). The CDR3 spans 15 residues. This receptor was taken from a man aged 45-65 years with renal cell carcinoma. Sequencing used blood, obtained from a patient whose treatment included radiotherapy and nephrectomy. The V and J genes are TRBV19 and TRBJ2-1, with 10 positions matching TRBD1. CDR3 nucleotides: TGTGCCAGTAGAACCGGACAGGGGGTAGGGGATGAGCAGTTCTTC. Its protein product is CASRTGQGVGDEQFF.